The rows below give T cell receptor beta chains drawn from one sample of a study of T cells in tuberculosis. Libraries were prepared by immunoSEQ multiplex PCR; TCRdb keeps only in-frame clonotypes and omits some of them. The repertoire has about 49,000 clones, over 90% of them found once; the top ten carry around 1.4%. Sequenced material: PBMCs, taken at tuberculosis diagnosis. These receptor sequences come from an adult with tuberculosis. The CDR3 runs from the conserved cysteine through the conserved F or W. A D gene is named only where the DNA matches it firmly. Some rows have no size entry. The others give once, few or many, or a class for an expanded clone.

CDR3aa | CDR3nt | j_gene | len | abundance | d_gene | v_gene
CASSLYFEGELFF | TGTGCCAGCAGCCTGTATTTTGAGGGGGAGCTGTTTTTT | TRBJ2-2 | 13 | . | . | TRBV28
CASSLAPGTNSYEQYF | TGTGCCAGCAGCTTGGCTCCCGGGACTAACTCCTACGAGCAGTACTTC | TRBJ2-7 | 16 | once | TRBD2 | TRBV7-2
CASSSQVSYNEQFF | TGTGCCAGCAGTTCCCAGGTCTCCTACAATGAGCAGTTCTTC | TRBJ2-1 | 14 | . | . | TRBV6-5
CASSVRTGDGYTF | TGCGCCAGCAGCGTACGGACAGGCGATGGCTACACCTTC | TRBJ1-2 | 13 | . | TRBD1 | TRBV5-1
CAWSTGQGYTF | TGTGCCTGGAGTACCGGACAAGGCTACACCTTC | TRBJ1-2 | 11 | once | . | TRBV30
CASSVGLAGGWQETQYF | TGTGCCAGCAGCGTAGGGCTAGCGGGAGGGTGGCAAGAGACCCAGTACTTC | TRBJ2-5 | 17 | . | TRBD2 | TRBV9
CASSLASGSSRETQYF | TGTGCCAGCAGCCTGGCTAGCGGGAGCAGTAGAGAGACCCAGTACTTC | TRBJ2-5 | 16 | . | TRBD2 | TRBV5-4
CAGQPGLGGNEQFF | TGTGCCGGGCAACCGGGACTAGGGGGCAATGAGCAGTTCTTC | TRBJ2-1 | 14 | . | TRBD2 | TRBV5-4
CSVPAGGLRNEQFF | TGCAGCGTTCCAGCGGGAGGCCTTAGGAATGAGCAGTTCTTC | TRBJ2-1 | 14 | few | TRBD2 | TRBV29-1
CASSYSGGSNTEAFF | TGTGCCAGCAGTTACTCGGGGGGAAGTAACACTGAAGCTTTCTTT | TRBJ1-1 | 15 | . | . | TRBV6-6
CASSPLLAGGNSGSYEQYF | TGTGCCAGCTCACCCCTCTTGGCGGGGGGCAATTCCGGTTCCTACGAGCAGTACTTC | TRBJ2-7 | 19 | . | TRBD2 | TRBV18
CATSNEPYEQFF | TGTGCCACCAGCAATGAGCCTTATGAGCAGTTCTTC | TRBJ2-1 | 12 | . | . | TRBV15
CASRSDSPHYGYTF | TGTGCCAGCAGAAGCGACAGTCCCCACTATGGCTACACCTTC | TRBJ1-2 | 14 | . | . | TRBV7-9
CASSQDPDRLAANNEQFF | TGTGCCAGCAGCCAAGACCCGGACCGGCTAGCGGCAAACAATGAGCAGTTCTTC | TRBJ2-1 | 18 | . | TRBD2 | TRBV14
CASSDNQGRGTGELFF | TGCGCCAGCAGTGATAACCAGGGAAGAGGCACCGGGGAGCTGTTTTTT | TRBJ2-2 | 16 | once | . | TRBV10-2